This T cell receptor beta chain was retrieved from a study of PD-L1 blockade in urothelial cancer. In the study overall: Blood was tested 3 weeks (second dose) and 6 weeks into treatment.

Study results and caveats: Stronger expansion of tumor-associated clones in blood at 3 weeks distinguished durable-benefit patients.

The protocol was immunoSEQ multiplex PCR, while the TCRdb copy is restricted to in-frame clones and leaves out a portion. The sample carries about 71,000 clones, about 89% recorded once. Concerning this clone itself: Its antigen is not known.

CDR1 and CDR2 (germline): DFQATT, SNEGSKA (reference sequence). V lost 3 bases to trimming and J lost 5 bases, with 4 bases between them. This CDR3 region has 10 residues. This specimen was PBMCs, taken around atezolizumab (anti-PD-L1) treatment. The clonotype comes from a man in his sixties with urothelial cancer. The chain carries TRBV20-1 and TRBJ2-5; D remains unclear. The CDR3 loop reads CSASMETQYF. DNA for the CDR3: TGCAGTGCTAGTATGGAGACCCAGTACTTC.